This T cell receptor (beta chain) was identified in a study of blood T cell repertoires in COVID-19 (dated by TCRdb to about 2020). For the study in its entirety: Samples covering the acute and convalescent phases of COVID-19 were provided by collaborators in the United States, Italy and Spain. Samples were obtained from the ongoing ImmuneRACE study (first 160 participants) and from roughly 1,300 subjects provided by 6 global collaborators. A de-identified subject ID, COVID-19 status, age in years and sex were almost always included in the sample metadata. The repertoires were made available in a free public database intended to serve as a resource for research on the immune response to SARS-CoV-2. Where available, HLA class I and class II types were obtained from metadata supplied by the sample provider rather than from assay-based typing. The material from the prospective study consisted of cDNA or gDNA derived from T cells, B-cell-depleted T cells, or PBMCs. Subjects who had been exposed to COVID-19, were actively infected with it, or had recovered from it provided the deeply sampled blood TCRbeta repertoires that made up the dataset.

TCRbeta CDR3 regions were amplified from genomic DNA using the immunoSEQ Assay, a bias-controlled multiplex PCR. As for the original processing: The number of nucleated cells in each sample was estimated from the amplification of reference gene primers within the assay. Sequence reads were collapsed and filtered to measure the absolute abundance of every unique TCRbeta CDR3 rearrangement. For each sample, productive Simpson clonality was calculated as the square root of Simpson's diversity index across productive rearrangements. Imported from immuneACCESS, the table was reduced by TCRdb to in-frame sequences with V and J called. These copies leave out some clones; in studies compared against another copy, an unresolved V gene accounts for under half, and the cause of the remainder is not known. D and trimming come from the DNA, and the V and J calls and clone size come from that table. The sample includes approximately 150,000 clones, with 85% to 90% observed a single time. Roughly 1.9% of the sample lies in the top ten.

A second Seattle source provided samples from volunteer blood donors who had recovered from COVID-19. Collaborating institutions collected whole blood in K2EDTA tubes following their own protocols. For TCRbeta analysis, collaborators shipped samples in one of three forms: frozen whole blood, isolated PBMCs, or DNA extracted from either of those sample types. Trimming takes 5 bases off V and 9 bases off J; junction bases not matched to a gene: 10. The CDR3 measures 14 amino acids from cysteine to phenylalanine. Of all the DNA, just the CDR3 is kept, 42 bases in frame from base 1. CDR1 and CDR2 (SEHNR, FQNEAQ) derive from the germline V gene (reference sequence). What the work shows at the level of the full study, not this receptor alone: Clinical and demographic metadata were provided uncurated, with the amount varying by source and participant.

As regards this clone: Its antigen is currently not known. No base quality values were provided; no much bigger clone lies one nucleotide off.

The V and J segments used are TRBV7-9 and TRBJ2-1, with 7 central nucleotides matching TRBD2. The sequenced sample consisted of peripheral blood. The TCR was taken from a middle-aged man who had recovered from COVID-19. The CDR3 region has the sequence CASSVTSDQTEQFF. At the DNA level, the sequence is TGTGCCAGCAGCGTCACTAGCGACCAAACTGAGCAGTTCTTC. Reference TRBV7-9 and TRBJ2-1 genes cover what lies past the CDR3, so the full variable domain is DTGVSQNPRHKITKRGQNVTFRCDPISEHNRLYWYRQTLGQGPEFLTYFQNEAQLEKSRLLSDRFSAERPKGSFSTLEIQRTEQGDSAMYLCASSVTSDQTEQFFGPGTRLTVL.